A single sample is the source of the 6 T cell receptor beta chains below, sequenced in a study of blood T cell repertoires in COVID-19. Repertoires were generated with immunoSEQ multiplex PCR, while TCRdb's copy carries only in-frame clones and drops some. The sample carries around 150,000 clones, about nine tenths recorded once. Sequences were obtained from peripheral blood. These receptors all come from a woman aged 60-75 years with active or convalescent COVID-19.

The rearrangement uses TRBV9 and TRBJ2-5; 8 positions match TRBD2. In germline, CDR1 is SGDLS, CDR2 YYNGEE. Trimming cost V 2 bases and J 5 bases; bases outside gene matches: 17. The CDR3 spans 18 residues. CDR3 in DNA: TGTGCCAGCAGCGTCTCGTCTGGAGGGACTCCGGGAGGGGAGACCCAGTACTTC. The encoded protein is CASSVSSGGTPGGETQYF.

The chain recombines TRBV7-2 with TRBJ2-1, with TRBD2 identical over 15 bases. Germline-derived CDR1 and CDR2 are SGHTA and FQGNSA. V lost 3 bases, J lost 7 bases, and 1 base stayed unmatched. The CDR3 is 15 residues long. The CDR3 coding sequence is TGTGCCAGCAGCTTTGGGACTAGCGGGGGGAATGAGCAGTTCTTC. As protein: CASSFGTSGGNEQFF.

The chain uses TRBV30 and TRBJ2-3; 8 bases are a match to TRBD2. This CDR3 comprises 16 residues. With V trimmed by 0 bases and J by 3 bases, 8 bases remained unmatched. Germline CDR1 reads GTSNPN; CDR2 reads SVGIG (reference sequence). The CDR3 spells CAWSVGSGGGTDTQYF. The CDR3 DNA reads TGTGCCTGGAGTGTAGGATCCGGCGGGGGGACAGATACGCAGTATTTT.

This chain joins TRBV6-6 and TRBJ2-7; 11 nucleotides line up with TRBD1. The V gene end was trimmed by 4 bases and the J gene end by 6 bases; junction bases not matched to a gene: 2. The CDR3 is 13 residues long. Germline assignment: CDR1 MNHNY and CDR2 SVGAGI (reference sequence). The CDR3 reads CASSWGTGGEQYF. The CDR3 bases are TGTGCCAGCAGTTGGGGGACAGGGGGCGAGCAGTACTTC.

The gene calls are TRBV29-1 and TRBJ2-2; D might be TRBD1 (5 bases). V was shortened by 6 bases and J by 0 bases, with 8 bases between the two germline ends. This CDR3 is 13 amino acids long. CDR1 SQVTM and CDR2 ANQGSEA come from the germline V gene. The CDR3 bases are TGCAGCGTCCGGACAACGAACACCGGGGAGCTGTTTTTT. Translating gives CSVRTTNTGELFF.

V and J are TRBV4-1 and TRBJ2-1; D possibly corresponds to TRBD2 (7 bases). V lost 0 bases to trimming and J lost 6 bases, with 30 bases between them. The length of the CDR3 is 21 residues. CDR1 and CDR2 from the germline V gene are MGHRA and YSYEKL. CDR3 DNA sequence: TGCGCCAGCAGCCAAGATGAGACGAGGGGGTTCACGTCGGGACTAACCAATGAGCAGTTCTTC. This codes for CASSQDETRGFTSGLTNEQFF.